The following is a T cell receptor beta chain sequence with its context. No antigen is known for it. Profiled with immunoSEQ multiplex PCR; TCRdb holds only in-frame clones, not every one. The sample has 100,000 to 150,000 clones; about 89% are singletons. This entry is derived from a study of cytomegalovirus exposure and HLA in healthy donors. Separate from the roughly 720-subject first cohort, the approximately 120-subject validation cohort was the one that the donors belonged to. Points from the study as a whole: The authors confirmed in vitro that a few CMV-associated chains were specific for CMV antigens. According to the study, about 180 TCR beta chains were cytomegalovirus-associated. According to a subsequent analysis, TCR clusters identified in the first cohort showed a tendency to co-occur across the roughly 120 validation repertoires.

V lost 5 bases, J lost 0 bases, and 2 bases stayed unmatched. This CDR3 is built from 14 residues. Germline values: CDR1 SGHTA, CDR2 FQGNSA. The receptor comes from a woman aged 18-29 years in good health and CMV-seronegative. This chain uses TRBV7-2 with TRBJ1-2, with 8 positions matching TRBD1. The sequencing sample was made of PBMCs. In DNA form, the CDR3 reads TGTGCCAGCAGCGAGGGACAGGCTAACTATGGCTACACCTTC. This sequence encodes CASSEGQANYGYTF.